This record looks at one TCR beta chain sequence and its context. This clonotype was detected many times. Its antigen target is currently unknown. Per-nucleotide qualities are absent, and no much larger clonotype sits a single base away. The source of the sample is a study of T cells in Graves' hyperthyroidism and ophthalmopathy (dated by TCRdb to the late 2010s). Study-level background: Peripheral blood was collected at initial diagnosis, before any treatment. A discovery cohort of about a hundred patients, fewer than 50 with Graves' ophthalmopathy and under 60 with stable Graves' hyperthyroidism, was used to find distinguishing TCR V-J signatures. Prospective prediction of ophthalmopathy was tested in an independent validation cohort of about 19 hyperthyroidism patients and some 17 patients who later progressed to ophthalmopathy. The roughly 100 discovery patients were randomly split 7:3 into training and test sets. Thyroid tissue and blood T-cell repertoires from six or seven Graves' hyperthyroidism patients were also compared in the study. Following sampling, methimazole starting at 30 mg daily was given to hyperthyroidism patients, and high-dose intravenous methylprednisolone was given to ophthalmopathy patients. According to the paper, TCR Vbeta CDR3 sequencing was carried out on 135 peripheral blood samples, which came from 40 to 45 ophthalmopathy, around 75 hyperthyroidism and about 17 progressor patients.

The TCR beta CDR3 regions were amplified from RNA transcripts. The first round of RT-PCR for the TCR CDR3 was performed with the HTBI primer set and the Qiagen OneStep RT-PCR kit. The libraries were constructed in a second round of multiplex PCR and then size-selected and purified. The libraries were sequenced on an Illumina HiSeq2000 using paired-end 100 bp reads. The authors' pipeline ran thus. SOAPnuke was used to process the raw data, throwing out any read that contained adapters or uncalled bases, had a mean Phred below 15, or lacked an exact constant-primer or identifier match. High-quality paired reads were merged with COPE v1.2.5, and unique nucleotide sequences were defined as clonotypes. MiTCR v1.1 was used to align clonotypes to the IMGT TRBV, TRBD and TRBJ reference segments. The analysis was restricted to V-J combinations with a frequency above 0.0001, which together covered 98% to 99.2% of the repertoires. The TCS score was defined as F50 (clonal expansion) divided by E x V (chaos), with BLOSUM62-based TCRdist calculated between CDR3 peptides within each V-J. Welch's t-statistics and random forest reduced 450 to 600 V-J features to 13, which were used in a naive Bayes classifier (R e1071). In TCRdb, the public reads were trimmed at Q25 with fastp and aligned with MiXCR, with productive beta chains retained. Under each unique CDR3 protein, matching rows form one entry showing the most common genes and DNA. The V and J calls and clone size come from TCRdb's table, not from the authors' own analysis. In all, the sample holds some 350,000 distinct CDR3 sequences, and under 20% of those were seen once. The top ten clones comprise about 4% of the sample.

Stable Graves' hyperthyroidism was defined as the absence of progression to ophthalmopathy over 18 months of follow-up. Hyperthyroidism patients were aged 18 to 65 years and newly diagnosed, with disease duration of less than 2 months. Any patient with an uncontrolled infection, another autoimmune disease, pregnancy or lactation was excluded. Clinical symptoms, serum thyroxine and TRAb, thyroid ultrasound, and orbital computed tomography formed the basis for the diagnoses. PBMCs were isolated from more than 8 ml of fresh peripheral blood by Ficoll-Paque density gradient centrifugation. Trizol reagent was used to extract total RNA, and RNA quality was then checked on an Agilent 2100 Bioanalyzer. Counted from cysteine to phenylalanine, this CDR3 has 13 amino acids. Only CDR3 DNA remains: 39 bases, in frame from the first base. V is cut by 0 bases and J by 4 bases, and the space between the germline ends is 9 bases. For CDR1 and CDR2, the germline V gene (reference sequence) lists DFQATT and SNEGSKA.

Results and caveats for the whole study, not just this receptor: In validation, the model predicted progression to ophthalmopathy with roughly 70% sensitivity and 72.22% specificity, a median of about 6.7 months before onset. No statistical method was used to set the sample size in advance, and investigators knew the group allocation. In cross-validation, a model built on a 13 V-J signature told ophthalmopathy apart from stable hyperthyroidism with approximately 91% sensitivity and roughly 83% specificity, and in testing the same model reached 80%/75%. Most expanded thyroid clonotypes (frequency above 0.001) were also found in blood, which suggests that blood repertoires may mirror thyroid immune responses.

The sequence links TRBV20-1 to TRBJ1-1; a weak D assignment points to TRBD1 (6 bases agree). Sequenced material: blood. This clonotype was obtained from a woman aged 18-35 years with Graves' hyperthyroidism. In nucleotides, the sequence is TGCAGTGCTAGAGAGGGGGGCGGCACTGAAGCTTTCTTT. It translates as CSAREGGGTEAFF.